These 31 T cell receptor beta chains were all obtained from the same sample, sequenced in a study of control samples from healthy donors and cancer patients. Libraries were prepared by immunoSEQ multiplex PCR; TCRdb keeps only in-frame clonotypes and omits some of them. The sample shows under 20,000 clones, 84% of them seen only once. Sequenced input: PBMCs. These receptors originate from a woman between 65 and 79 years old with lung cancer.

CDR3 in amino acids: CASSFSLAGVYNEQFF. CDR3 bases: TGTGCCAGCAGCTTTTCGTTAGCGGGAGTATACAATGAGCAGTTCTTC. This chain uses TRBV5-5 with TRBJ2-1, with 9 bases aligning to TRBD2. V was clipped by 2 bases and J by 4 bases; unmatched bases: 7. The CDR3 has 16 amino acids. Per germline, CDR1 SGHKS and CDR2 YYEKEE (reference sequence).

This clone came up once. The CDR3 sequence: CASSQDSTTGFYSPLHF. DNA for the CDR3: TGTGCCAGCAGCCAAGATTCCACGACAGGGTTCTACTCACCCCTCCACTTT. V usage is TRBV3-1 (or the pseudogene TRBV3-2) and J usage is TRBJ1-6; 7 nucleotides align to TRBD1. The ends lost 0 bases at V and 10 bases at J; junction bases unmatched: 12. CDR1 and CDR2 (germline): LGHDT, YNNKEL (reference sequence). CDR3 length: 17 amino acids.

DNA of the CDR3: TGTGCCAGCAGCTTCCCAGGGGATGAAGCTTTCTTT. Protein sequence: CASSFPGDEAFF. This rearrangement joins TRBV11-3 to TRBJ1-1; D perhaps matches TRBD1 (6 bases). Trimming took 3 bases from V and 7 from J, leaving 9 bases between them. This CDR3 has 12 residues. Germline V gene lookup returns CDR1 SGHNT and CDR2 YENEEA.

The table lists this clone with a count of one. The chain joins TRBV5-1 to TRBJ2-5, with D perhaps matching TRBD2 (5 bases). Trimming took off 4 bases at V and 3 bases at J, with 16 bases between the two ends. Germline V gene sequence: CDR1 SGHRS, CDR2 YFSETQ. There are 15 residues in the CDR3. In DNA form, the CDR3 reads TGCGCCAGCAGCCTGCTAGCCCCAGTCGAAGAGACCCAGTACTTC. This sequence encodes CASSLLAPVEETQYF. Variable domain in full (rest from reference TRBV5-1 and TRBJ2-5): KAGVTQTPRYLIKTRGQQVTLSCSPISGHRSVSWYQQTPGQGLQFLFEYFSETQRNKGNFPGRFSGRQFSNSRSEMNVSTLELGDSALYLCASSLLAPVEETQYFGPGTRLLVL.

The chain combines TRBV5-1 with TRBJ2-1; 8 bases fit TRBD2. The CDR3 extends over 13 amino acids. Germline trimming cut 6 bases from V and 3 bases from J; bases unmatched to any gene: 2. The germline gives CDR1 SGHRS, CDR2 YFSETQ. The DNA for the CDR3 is TGCGCCAGCATGCGGGGGGACTACAATGAGCAGTTCTTC. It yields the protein CASMRGDYNEQFF.

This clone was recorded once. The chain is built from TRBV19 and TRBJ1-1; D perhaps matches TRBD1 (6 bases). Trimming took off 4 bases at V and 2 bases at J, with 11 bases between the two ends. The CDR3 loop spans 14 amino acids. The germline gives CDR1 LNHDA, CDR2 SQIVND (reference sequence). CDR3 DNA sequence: TGTGCCAGTAGTACGCAGGGGCTTAACACTGAAGCTTTCTTT. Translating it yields CASSTQGLNTEAFF.

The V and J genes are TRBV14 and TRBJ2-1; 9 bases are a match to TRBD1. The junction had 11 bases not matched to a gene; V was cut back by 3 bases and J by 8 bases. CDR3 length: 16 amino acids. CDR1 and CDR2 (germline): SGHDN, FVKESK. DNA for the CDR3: TGTGCCAGCAGCCAGACCGGGACAGGGCAGGAGGATGAGCAGTTCTTC. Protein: CASSQTGTGQEDEQFF.

The CDR3 spells CASSHLSGSTDTQYF. The CDR3 DNA follows: TGTGCCAGCAGCCATCTTAGCGGGAGCACAGATACGCAGTATTTT. The gene calls are TRBV3-1 (or the pseudogene TRBV3-2) and TRBJ2-3; 7 bases fit TRBD2. The CDR3 is 15 residues long. CDR1 and CDR2 from the germline V gene are LGHDT and YNNKEL (reference sequence). The V gene end was trimmed by 3 bases and the J gene end by 0 bases; junction bases not matched to a gene: 3.

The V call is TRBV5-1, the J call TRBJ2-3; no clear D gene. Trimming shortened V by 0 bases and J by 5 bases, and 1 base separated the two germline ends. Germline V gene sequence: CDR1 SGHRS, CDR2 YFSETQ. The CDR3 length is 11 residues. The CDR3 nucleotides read TGCGCCAGCAGCTTGGAAGATACGCAGTATTTT. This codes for CASSLEDTQYF.

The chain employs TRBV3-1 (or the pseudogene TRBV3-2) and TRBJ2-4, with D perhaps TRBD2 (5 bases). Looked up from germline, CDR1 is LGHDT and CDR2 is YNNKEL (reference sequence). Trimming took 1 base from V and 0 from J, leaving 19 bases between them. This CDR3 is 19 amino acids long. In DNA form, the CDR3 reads TGTGCCAGCAGCCAAGGGGGTGGGAGCTACCCCTTAGCCAAAAACATTCAGTACTTC. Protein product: CASSQGGGSYPLAKNIQYF.

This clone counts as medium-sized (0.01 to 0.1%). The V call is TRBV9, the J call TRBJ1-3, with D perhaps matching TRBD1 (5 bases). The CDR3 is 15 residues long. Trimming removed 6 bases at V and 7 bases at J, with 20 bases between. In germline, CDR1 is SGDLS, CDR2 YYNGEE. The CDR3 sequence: CASTAQGQGRNTIYF. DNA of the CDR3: TGTGCCAGCACCGCTCAAGGGCAGGGCCGTAACACCATATATTTT.

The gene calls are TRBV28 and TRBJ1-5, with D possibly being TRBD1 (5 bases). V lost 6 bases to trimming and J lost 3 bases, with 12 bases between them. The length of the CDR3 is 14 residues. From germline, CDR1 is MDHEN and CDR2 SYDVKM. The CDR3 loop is CASRNRGPNQPQHF. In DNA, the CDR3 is TGTGCCAGCAGGAATAGGGGTCCCAATCAGCCCCAGCATTTT.

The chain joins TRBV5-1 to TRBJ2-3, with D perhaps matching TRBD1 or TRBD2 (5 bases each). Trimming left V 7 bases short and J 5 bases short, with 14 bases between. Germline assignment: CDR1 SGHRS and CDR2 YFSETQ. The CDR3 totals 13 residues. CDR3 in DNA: TGCGCCAGCGCTCGAGGGGCCGGAGATACGCAGTATTTT. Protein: CASARGAGDTQYF.

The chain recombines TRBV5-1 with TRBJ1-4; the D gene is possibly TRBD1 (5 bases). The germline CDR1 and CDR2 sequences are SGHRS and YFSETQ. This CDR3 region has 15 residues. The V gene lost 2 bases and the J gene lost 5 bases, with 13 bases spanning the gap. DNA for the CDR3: TGCGCCAGCAGCTTAGACAGACCACCAAATGAAAAACTGTTTTTT. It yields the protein CASSLDRPPNEKLFF.

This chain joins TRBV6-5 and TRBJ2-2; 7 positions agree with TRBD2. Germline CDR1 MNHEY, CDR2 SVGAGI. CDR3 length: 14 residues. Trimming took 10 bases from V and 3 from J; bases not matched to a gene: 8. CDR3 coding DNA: TGTGCCACCGACTGGGGGGGAGACACCGGGGAGCTGTTTTTT. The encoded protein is CATDWGGDTGELFF.

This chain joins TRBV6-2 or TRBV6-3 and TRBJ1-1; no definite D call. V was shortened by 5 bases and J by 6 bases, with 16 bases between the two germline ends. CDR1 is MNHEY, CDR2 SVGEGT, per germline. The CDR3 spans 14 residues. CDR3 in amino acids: CASSRWEELPEAFF. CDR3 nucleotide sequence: TGTGCCAGCAGTCGGTGGGAGGAACTCCCTGAAGCTTTCTTT.

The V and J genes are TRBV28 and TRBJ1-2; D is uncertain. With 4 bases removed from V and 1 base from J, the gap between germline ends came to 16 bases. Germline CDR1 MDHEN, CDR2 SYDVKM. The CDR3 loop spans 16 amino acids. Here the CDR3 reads CASSSRAPDLNYGYTF. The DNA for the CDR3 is TGTGCCAGCAGTTCCCGGGCCCCTGATCTTAACTATGGCTACACCTTC.

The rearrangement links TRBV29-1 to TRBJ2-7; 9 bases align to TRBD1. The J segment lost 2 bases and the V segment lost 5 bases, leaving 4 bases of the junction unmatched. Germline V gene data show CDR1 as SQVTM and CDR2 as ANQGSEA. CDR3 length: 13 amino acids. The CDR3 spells CSVTGQGPYEQYF. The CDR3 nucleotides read TGCAGCGTTACGGGACAGGGACCCTACGAGCAGTACTTC.

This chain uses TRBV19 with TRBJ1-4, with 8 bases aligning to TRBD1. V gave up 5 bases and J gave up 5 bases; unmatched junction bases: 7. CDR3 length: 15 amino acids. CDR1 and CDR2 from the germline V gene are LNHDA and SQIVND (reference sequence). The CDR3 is CASSSTGAPNEKLFF. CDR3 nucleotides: TGTGCCAGTAGTTCGACAGGGGCGCCGAATGAAAAACTGTTTTTT.

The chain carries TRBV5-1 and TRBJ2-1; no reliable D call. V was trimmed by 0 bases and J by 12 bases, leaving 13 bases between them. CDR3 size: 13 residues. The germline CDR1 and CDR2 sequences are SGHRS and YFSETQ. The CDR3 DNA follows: TGCGCCAGCAGCTTGGAAGAAATTGGAGTGCAGTTCTTC. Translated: CASSLEEIGVQFF.

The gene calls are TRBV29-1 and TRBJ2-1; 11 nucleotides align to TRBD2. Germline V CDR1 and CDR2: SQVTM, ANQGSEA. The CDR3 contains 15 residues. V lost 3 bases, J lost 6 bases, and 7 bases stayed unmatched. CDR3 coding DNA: TGCAGCGTTGATTCTAGCGGGAGGTACCCCAATGAGCAGTTCTTC. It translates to CSVDSSGRYPNEQFF.

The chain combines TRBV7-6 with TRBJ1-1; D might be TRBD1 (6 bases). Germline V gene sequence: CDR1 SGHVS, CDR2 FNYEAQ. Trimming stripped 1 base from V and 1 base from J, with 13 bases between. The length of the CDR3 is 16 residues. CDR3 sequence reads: CASSLGGGKGNTEAFF. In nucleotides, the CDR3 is TGTGCCAGCAGCTTAGGAGGGGGAAAGGGGAACACTGAAGCTTTCTTT.

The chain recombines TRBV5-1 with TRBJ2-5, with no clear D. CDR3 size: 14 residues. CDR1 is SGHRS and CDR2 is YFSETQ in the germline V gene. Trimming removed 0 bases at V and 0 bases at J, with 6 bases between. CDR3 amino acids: CASSLAADQETQYF. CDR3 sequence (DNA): TGCGCCAGCAGCTTGGCCGCAGACCAAGAGACCCAGTACTTC.

CDR3 amino acids: CASSIRLASLSEQFF. CDR3 DNA sequence: TGTGCCAGTAGTATTAGATTGGCTTCATTGTCGGAGCAGTTCTTC. This rearrangement joins TRBV19 to TRBJ2-1; D unresolved. The CDR3 has 15 amino acids. Germline loops: CDR1 LNHDA, CDR2 SQIVND (reference sequence). The V gene lost 3 bases and the J gene lost 10 bases, with 19 bases spanning the gap.

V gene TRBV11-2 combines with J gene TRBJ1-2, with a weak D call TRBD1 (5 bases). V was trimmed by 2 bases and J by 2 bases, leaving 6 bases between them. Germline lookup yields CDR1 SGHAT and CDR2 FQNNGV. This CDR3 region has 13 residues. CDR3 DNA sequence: TGTGCCAGCAGCTTATCAGGGAACTATGGCTACACCTTC. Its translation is CASSLSGNYGYTF.

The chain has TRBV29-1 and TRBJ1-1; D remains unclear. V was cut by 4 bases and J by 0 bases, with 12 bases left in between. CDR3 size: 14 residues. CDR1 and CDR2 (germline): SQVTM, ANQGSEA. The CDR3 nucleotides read TGCAGCGTTGTTGCTAACCTCATGAACACTGAAGCTTTCTTT. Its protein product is CSVVANLMNTEAFF. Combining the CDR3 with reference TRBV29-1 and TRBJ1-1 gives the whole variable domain SAVISQKPSRDICQRGTSLTIQCQVDSQVTMMFWYRQQPGQSLTLIATANQGSEATYESGFVIDKFPISRPNLTFSTLTVSNMSPEDSSIYLCSVVANLMNTEAFFGQGTRLTVV.

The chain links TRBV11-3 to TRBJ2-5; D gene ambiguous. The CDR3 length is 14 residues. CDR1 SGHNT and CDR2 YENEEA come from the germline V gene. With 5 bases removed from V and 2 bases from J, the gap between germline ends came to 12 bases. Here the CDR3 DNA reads TGTGCCAGCAGCCTCCCGGGCAGGCAAGAGACCCAGTACTTC. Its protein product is CASSLPGRQETQYF.

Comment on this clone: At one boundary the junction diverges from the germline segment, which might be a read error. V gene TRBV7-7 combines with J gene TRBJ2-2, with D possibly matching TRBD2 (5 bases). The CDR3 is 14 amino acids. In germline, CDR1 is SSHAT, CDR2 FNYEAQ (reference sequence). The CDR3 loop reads CASSIDGRGGELFF. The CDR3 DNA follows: TGTGCTAGCAGCATCGATGGACGGGGCGGGGAGCTGTTTTTT.

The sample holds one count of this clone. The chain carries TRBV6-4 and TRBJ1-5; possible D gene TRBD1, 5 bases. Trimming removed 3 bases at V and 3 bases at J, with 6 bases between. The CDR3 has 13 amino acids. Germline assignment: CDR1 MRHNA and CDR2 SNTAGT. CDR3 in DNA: TGTGCCAGCAGTGAGGGGCCCAATCAGCCCCAGCATTTT. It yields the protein CASSEGPNQPQHF.

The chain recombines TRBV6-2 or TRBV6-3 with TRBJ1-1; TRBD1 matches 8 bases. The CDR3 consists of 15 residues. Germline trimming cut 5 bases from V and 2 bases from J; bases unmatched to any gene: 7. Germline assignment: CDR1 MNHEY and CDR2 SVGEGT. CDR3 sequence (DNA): TGTGCCAGCAGTAGAAGGACAGGGCTCAACACTGAAGCTTTCTTT. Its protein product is CASSRRTGLNTEAFF.

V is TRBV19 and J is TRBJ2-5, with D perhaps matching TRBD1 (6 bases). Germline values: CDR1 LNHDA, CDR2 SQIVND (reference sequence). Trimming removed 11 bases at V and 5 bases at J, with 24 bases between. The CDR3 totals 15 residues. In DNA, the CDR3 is TGTGCCCCTCCCCGACAGGCCGCGCGGTGGGAGACCCAGTACTTC. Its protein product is CAPPRQAARWETQYF.